This passage covers 10 T cell receptor beta chains from one sample sequenced in a study of blood T cell repertoires in COVID-19 (dated by TCRdb to 2020 to 2021). The library was produced with the immunoSEQ multiplex PCR assay. Drawn from immuneACCESS, this table holds only the in-frame rearrangements with V and J called that TCRdb kept. Clones are partly lost; checked studies trace under half to an unresolved V gene and leave the rest unexplained. The sample table shows about 190,000 clones, and less than 90% are seen once. About 6% of the sample comes from the top ten. Sequencing was performed on peripheral blood. The receptors originated from a woman aged 40 to 50 with acute or convalescent COVID-19.

This clone was detected ten times or more. The chain combines TRBV19 with TRBJ1-1; possible D gene TRBD1, 5 bases. Trimming stripped 3 bases from V and 0 bases from J, with 14 bases between. The CDR3 contains 16 residues. Germline lookup yields CDR1 LNHDA and CDR2 SQIVND (reference sequence). The CDR3 DNA follows: TGTGCCAGTAGTATTGGGTTCGGCAGGGTGAACACTGAAGCTTTCTTT. Amino acids: CASSIGFGRVNTEAFF.

V usage is TRBV28 and J usage is TRBJ1-2, with 9 nucleotides matching TRBD1. Germline lookup yields CDR1 MDHEN and CDR2 SYDVKM. The CDR3 length is 14 residues. J lost 3 bases, V lost 4 bases, and 3 bases had no gene match. The CDR3 nucleotides read TGTGCCAGCAGTTCGGGACAGGGAGACTATGGCTACACCTTC. Residues: CASSSGQGDYGYTF.

This clone was picked up a small number of times. The V and J genes are TRBV4-1 and TRBJ1-2; D may be TRBD1 (5 bases). V lost 3 bases and J 4 bases, leaving 18 bases between the germline ends. Germline V CDR1 and CDR2: MGHRA, YSYEKL. This CDR3 is 16 amino acids long. CDR3 protein: CASSQGIRVMGYGYTF. CDR3 sequence (DNA): TGCGCCAGCAGCCAGGGAATCAGGGTGATGGGCTATGGCTACACCTTC.

The chain is built from TRBV18 and TRBJ1-1; D remains unclear. Germline V CDR1 and CDR2: KGHSH, LQKENI. This CDR3 is 14 amino acids long. Deletions cut 4 bases from V and 0 bases from J, with 9 bases between. The CDR3 spells CASSRATLNTEAFF. The DNA of the CDR3 is TGTGCCAGCTCACGCGCGACTTTGAACACTGAAGCTTTCTTT.

This clone was counted between two and nine times. J is TRBJ2-3 and V is TRBV3-1 (or the pseudogene TRBV3-2), with TRBD2 matching 11 bases. Germline CDR1 and CDR2: LGHDT and YNNKEL (reference sequence). The CDR3 has 16 amino acids. Trimming took 3 bases from V and 3 from J; bases not matched to a gene: 5. CDR3 bases: TGTGCCAGCAGCCAGGTTTGGACTAGCGGGACAGATACGCAGTATTTT. Amino acids: CASSQVWTSGTDTQYF.

This chain connects TRBV4-2 to TRBJ1-2; D remains unclear. Germline CDR1 is LGHNA and CDR2 is YNFKEQ. The CDR3 consists of 15 residues. Deletions cut 1 base from V and 9 bases from J, with 18 bases between. CDR3 sequence reads: CASSQGILVPASYTF. Here the CDR3 DNA reads TGTGCCAGCAGCCAAGGTATACTAGTCCCGGCGAGCTACACCTTC.

This chain joins TRBV2 and TRBJ2-7; TRBD1 matches at 9 bases. CDR1 and CDR2 (germline): SNHLY, FYNNEI. This CDR3 region has 14 residues. The V segment lost 5 bases and the J segment 5 bases; nucleotides outside the gene matches: 7. This CDR3 is CASSSGTGWDEQYF. The CDR3 coding sequence is TGTGCCAGCAGTTCCGGGACAGGGTGGGACGAGCAGTACTTC.

The chain couples TRBV7-8 to TRBJ2-7; 10 nucleotides line up with TRBD2. V gave up 3 bases and J gave up 0 bases; unmatched junction bases: 20. Germline CDR1 is SGHVS and CDR2 is FQNEAQ. This CDR3 has 21 residues. For the CDR3, the DNA is TGTGCCAGCAGCTTCGACCCCGGTTTAAGCGGGGGGGCCGAGGGCTCCTACGAGCAGTACTTC. Translated, it gives CASSFDPGLSGGAEGSYEQYF.

This chain uses TRBV28 with TRBJ2-1; D may be TRBD1 (6 bases). There are 14 residues in the CDR3. Germline lookup yields CDR1 MDHEN and CDR2 SYDVKM. Trimming took off 0 bases at V and 14 bases at J, with 17 bases between the two ends. In DNA form, the CDR3 reads TGTGCCAGCAGTTTATGGGCCCCAGGGGTTGTTGAGTTCTTC. Its protein product is CASSLWAPGVVEFF.

This chain uses TRBV18 with TRBJ2-7; 9 bases fit TRBD2. After removal of 3 bases from V and 6 bases from J, the junction contained 9 bases not matched to a gene. The germline CDR1 and CDR2 sequences are KGHSH and LQKENI. The CDR3 contains 15 residues. For the CDR3, the DNA is TGTGCCAGCTCACCTTGGCTAGCGGGGTCCGCCGAGCAGTACTTC. Its translation is CASSPWLAGSAEQYF.